This T cell receptor (beta chain) is drawn from a study of T cell responses to AZD1222 COVID-19 vaccine. Study-wide points: Following two doses of AZD1222, Spike-specific TCR breadth and depth rose.

The count of this clone is one. What it recognizes is unknown. This table comes from immunoSEQ multiplex PCR, and its TCRdb copy is limited to in-frame clones, with some not included. The sample yields 150,000 to 200,000 clones, about 90% seen once. The CDR3 runs 13 residues. CDR1 is ENHRY and CDR2 is SYGVKD in the germline V gene. With 0 bases removed from V and 7 bases from J, the gap between germline ends came to 9 bases. This sequence was found in an adult who received the AZD1222 COVID-19 vaccine. The rearrangement uses TRBV10-3 and TRBJ1-1; D not certain. The sequencing used peripheral blood, collected 28 days after the second AZD1222 dose. This chain's CDR3 is CAISESLSDEAFF. CDR3 DNA sequence: TGTGCCATCAGTGAGTCTCTCAGCGATGAAGCTTTCTTT.